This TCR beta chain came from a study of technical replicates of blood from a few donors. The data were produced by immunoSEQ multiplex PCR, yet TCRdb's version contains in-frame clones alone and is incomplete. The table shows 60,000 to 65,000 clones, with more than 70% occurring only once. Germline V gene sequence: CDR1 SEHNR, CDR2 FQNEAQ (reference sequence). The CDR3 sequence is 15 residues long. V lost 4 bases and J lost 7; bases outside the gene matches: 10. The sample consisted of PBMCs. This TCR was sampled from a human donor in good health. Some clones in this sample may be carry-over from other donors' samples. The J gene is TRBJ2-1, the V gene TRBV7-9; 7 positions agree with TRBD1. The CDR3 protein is CASSSQKDRRNEQFF. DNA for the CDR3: TGTGCCAGCAGCTCTCAAAAGGACAGGAGGAATGAGCAGTTCTTC.